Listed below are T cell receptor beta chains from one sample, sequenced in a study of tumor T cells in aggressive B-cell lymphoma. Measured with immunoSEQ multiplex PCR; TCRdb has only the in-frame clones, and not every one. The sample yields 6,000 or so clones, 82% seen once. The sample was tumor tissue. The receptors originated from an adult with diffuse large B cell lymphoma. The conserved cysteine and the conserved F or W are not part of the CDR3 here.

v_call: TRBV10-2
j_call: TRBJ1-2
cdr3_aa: ASSVKGAYGYT

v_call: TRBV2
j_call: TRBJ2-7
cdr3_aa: ASSGQETYEQY

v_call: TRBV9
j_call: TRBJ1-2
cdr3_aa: ASSVSGDFRGYT

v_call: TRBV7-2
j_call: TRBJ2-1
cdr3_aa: ASSASYRVSGAEQF

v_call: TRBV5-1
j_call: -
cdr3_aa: ASSLASGGGRNTIY

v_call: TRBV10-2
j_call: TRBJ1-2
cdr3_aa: ASSETGSGGYGYT

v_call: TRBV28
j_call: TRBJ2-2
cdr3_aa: ASSFFWRGNTGELF

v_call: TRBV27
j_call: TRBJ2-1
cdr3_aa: ASKRDRAYNEQF

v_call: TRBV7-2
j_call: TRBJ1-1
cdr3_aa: ASSPGGRTEAF

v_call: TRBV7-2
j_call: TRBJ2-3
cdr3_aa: ASSLGLADSTDTQY

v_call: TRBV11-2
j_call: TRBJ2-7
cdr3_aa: ASRLDYEQY

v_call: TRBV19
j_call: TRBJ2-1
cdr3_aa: ASSIGTYVYNEQF

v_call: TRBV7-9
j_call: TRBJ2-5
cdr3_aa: ASSLGLRAETQY

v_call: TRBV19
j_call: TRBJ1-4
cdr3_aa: ASRPGATDEKLF

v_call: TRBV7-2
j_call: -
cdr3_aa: ASSLEGPSYEQY

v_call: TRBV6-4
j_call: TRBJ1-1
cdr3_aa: ASSETGTAGEAF

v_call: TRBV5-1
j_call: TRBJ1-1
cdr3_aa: ASSLGFEGNTEAF

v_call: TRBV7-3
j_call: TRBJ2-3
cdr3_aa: ASSPVGGTDTQY

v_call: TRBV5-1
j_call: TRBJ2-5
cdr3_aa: ASSLFGETQY

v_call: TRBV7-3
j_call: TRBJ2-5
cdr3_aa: ASSLNSQETQY

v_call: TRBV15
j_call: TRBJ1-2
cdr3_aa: ATSRDPRSNYGYT

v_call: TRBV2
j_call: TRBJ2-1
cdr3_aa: ASTGTERYNEQF

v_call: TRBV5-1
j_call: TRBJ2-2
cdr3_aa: ASRQETGELF

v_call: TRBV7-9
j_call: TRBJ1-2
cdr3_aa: ASSLWDRGNYGYT